A selection of T cell receptor beta chains follows, all from one sample in a study of shared clonotypes between healthy human individuals. The table came from immunoSEQ multiplex PCR; TCRdb's copy has only in-frame clones and leaves some out. The sample carries approximately 530,000 clones, around 95% recorded once. The sequenced sample was naive CD4+ T cells sorted from blood. Every receptor here comes from a young woman in good health. The CDR3 runs from the conserved cysteine through the conserved F or W. D genes are given only for firm matches. Rows give clone size only sometimes, using once, few, many, or a class for an expanded clone.

clone_size,v_call,d_call,j_call,cdr3_nt,cdr3_aa
-,TRBV10-2,-,TRBJ2-3,TGCGCCAGCAGAGATAGCGGTAGCACAGATACGCAGTATTTT,CASRDSGSTDTQYF
-,TRBV28,-,TRBJ1-5,TGTGCCAGCAGTTACCCCCCTATCAATCAGCCCCAGCATTTT,CASSYPPINQPQHF
once,TRBV5-1,TRBD2,TRBJ2-2,TGCGCCAGCAGCCCCTCGCCGTCCGGGACTAGCGGGACTCGGGACACCGGGGAGCTGTTTTTT,CASSPSPSGTSGTRDTGELFF
-,TRBV7-8,-,TRBJ2-7,TGTGCCAGCAGCTCGACAGGAACGAACTACGAGCAGTACTTC,CASSSTGTNYEQYF
-,TRBV29-1,TRBD1,TRBJ2-1,TGCAGCGGTAGTCAGGGGGAGTCATATGAGCAGTTCTTC,CSGSQGESYEQFF
-,TRBV29-1,-,TRBJ2-7,TGCAGCGTTGCAGGGGCGTCCTACGAGCAGTACTTC,CSVAGASYEQYF
-,TRBV1,-,TRBJ2-7,TGCACCAGCAGCCACGATCAAATCTCTAACCGGGACAGGGACAGGTACGAGCAGTACTTC,CTSSHDQISNRDRDRYEQYF
-,TRBV5-1,TRBD1,TRBJ2-7,TGCGCCAGCAGCTTTGGGAATCACAGGGGAAGCTCCTACGAGCAGTACTTC,CASSFGNHRGSSYEQYF
once,TRBV5-1,-,TRBJ1-2,TGCGCCAGCAGCTTGGTGGGTTCTAACTATGGCTACACCTTC,CASSLVGSNYGYTF
-,TRBV19,-,TRBJ2-3,TGTGCCAGTAGTAAACGGGGGACGGGCACAGATACGCAGTATTTT,CASSKRGTGTDTQYF
-,TRBV14,-,TRBJ2-3,TGTGCCGGCAGCCAGGTTATGTTGGACACGCAGTATTTT,CAGSQVMLDTQYF
-,TRBV9,TRBD2,TRBJ2-2,TGTGCCAGCAGCGGAGGGACTACGAACACCGGGGAGCTGTTTTTT,CASSGGTTNTGELFF
-,TRBV19,-,TRBJ2-2,TGTGCCAGTAGTACCACCGTTCGGGCCTTAAAGAACACCGGGGAGCTGTTTTTT,CASSTTVRALKNTGELFF
-,TRBV6-6,-,TRBJ1-4,TGTGCCAGCAGTAAACCGCAGGGTGGGGATGAAAAACTGTTTTTT,CASSKPQGGDEKLFF
once,TRBV20-1,-,TRBJ1-5,TGCAGTGTACCAGGGGATGAGCCCCAGCATTTT,CSVPGDEPQHF
-,TRBV5-1,-,TRBJ2-7,TGCGCCAGCAGTGGAGGGGCCAGCTCCTACGAGCAGTACTTC,CASSGGASSYEQYF
-,TRBV19,-,TRBJ1-5,TGTGCCAGTACCATGGGAGGGTGGGATAGCAATCAGCCCCAGCATTTT,CASTMGGWDSNQPQHF
-,TRBV2,-,TRBJ1-5,TGTGCCAGCAGGGAAGGGGCAGGGATGCAGCCCCAGCATTTT,CASREGAGMQPQHF
-,TRBV5-4,-,TRBJ2-2,TGTGCCAGCAGCTTTCGGGGAGACGCCGGGGAGCTGTTTTTT,CASSFRGDAGELFF
-,TRBV2,-,TRBJ1-4,TGTGCCAGCAGGGACGACGGGACTAATGAAAAACTGTTTTTT,CASRDDGTNEKLFF
once,TRBV27,-,TRBJ1-1,TGTGCCAGCAGTTTGTCAGGGCGTTATACTGAAGCTTTCTTT,CASSLSGRYTEAFF
-,TRBV28,-,TRBJ2-7,TGTGCCAGCAGTTTTGAGACTCATGCGAACGAGCAGTACTTC,CASSFETHANEQYF
-,TRBV11-2,TRBD2,TRBJ2-7,TGTGCCAGCAGCTTCGGACTAGCAGAACCCTACGAGCAGTACTTC,CASSFGLAEPYEQYF